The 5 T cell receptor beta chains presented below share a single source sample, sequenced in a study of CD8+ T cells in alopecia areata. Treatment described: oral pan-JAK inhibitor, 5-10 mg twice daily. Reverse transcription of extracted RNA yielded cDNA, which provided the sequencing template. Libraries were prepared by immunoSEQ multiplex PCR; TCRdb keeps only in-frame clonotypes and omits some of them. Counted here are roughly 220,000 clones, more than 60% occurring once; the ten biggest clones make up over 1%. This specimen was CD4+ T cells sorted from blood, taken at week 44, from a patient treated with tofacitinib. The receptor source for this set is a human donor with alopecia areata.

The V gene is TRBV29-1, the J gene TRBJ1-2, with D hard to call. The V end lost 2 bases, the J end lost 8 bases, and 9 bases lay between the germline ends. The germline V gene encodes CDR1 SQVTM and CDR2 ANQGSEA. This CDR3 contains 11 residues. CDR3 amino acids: CSVETAGGYTF. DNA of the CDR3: TGCAGCGTTGAAACAGCAGGAGGCTACACCTTC. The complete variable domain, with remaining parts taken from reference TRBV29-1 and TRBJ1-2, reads SAVISQKPSRDICQRGTSLTIQCQVDSQVTMMFWYRQQPGQSLTLIATANQGSEATYESGFVIDKFPISRPNLTFSTLTVSNMSPEDSSIYLCSVETAGGYTFGSGTRLTVV.

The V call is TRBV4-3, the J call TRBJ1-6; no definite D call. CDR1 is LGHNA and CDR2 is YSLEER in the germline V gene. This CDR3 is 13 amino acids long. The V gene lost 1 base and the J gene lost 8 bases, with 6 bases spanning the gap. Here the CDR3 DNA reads TGCGCCAGCAGCCAAGTGAGGGATTCACCCCTCCACTTT. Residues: CASSQVRDSPLHF.

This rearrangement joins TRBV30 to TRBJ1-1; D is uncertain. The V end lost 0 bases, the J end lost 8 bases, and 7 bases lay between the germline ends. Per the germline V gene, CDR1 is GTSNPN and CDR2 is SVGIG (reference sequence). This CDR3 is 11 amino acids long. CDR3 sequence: CAWSVKTEAFF. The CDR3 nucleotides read TGTGCCTGGAGTGTCAAGACAGAAGCTTTCTTT.

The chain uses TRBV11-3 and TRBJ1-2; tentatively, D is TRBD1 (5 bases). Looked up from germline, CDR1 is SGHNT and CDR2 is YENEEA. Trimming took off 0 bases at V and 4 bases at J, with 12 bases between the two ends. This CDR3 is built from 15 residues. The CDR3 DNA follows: TGTGCCAGCAGCTTAGAAAAGGGACCGAGCTATGGCTACACCTTC. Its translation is CASSLEKGPSYGYTF.

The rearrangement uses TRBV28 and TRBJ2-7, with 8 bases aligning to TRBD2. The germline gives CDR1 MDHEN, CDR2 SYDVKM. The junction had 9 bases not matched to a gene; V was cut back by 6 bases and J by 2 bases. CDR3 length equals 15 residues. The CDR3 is CASSIIAGLPYEQYF. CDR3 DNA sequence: TGTGCCAGCAGCATTATAGCGGGGCTACCCTACGAGCAGTACTTC.